These T cell receptor beta chains were read from a single sample in a study of vaccination and CD4 T cells after COVID-19. TCRdb reprocessed the PCR reads via MiXCR and lists one record per CDR3 protein. Counted here are 10,000 to 12,000 distinct CDR3 sequences, about 28% occurring once; the ten biggest clones make up about 15%. These TCRs' antigens remain unknown. Material: CD4+ T cells from blood, cultured in vitro, obtained after SARS-CoV-2 vaccination. Receptors were obtained from a human donor who had recovered from COVID-19. The CDR3 runs from the conserved cysteine through the conserved F or W. D genes are given only for firm matches. Size values are once, few and many counts, or a class for expanded clones, and some rows have none.

D: NA
J: TRBJ2-3
length: 13
V: TRBV19
size: NA
DNA: TGTGCCACCGGGACGAGGTGGGCAGATACGCAGTATTTT
CDR3: CATGTRWADTQYF

D: TRBD1
J: TRBJ2-7
length: 15
V: TRBV7-2
size: few
DNA: TGTGCCAGCAGCTTAGGACAGGGGGCTTTCTACGAGCAGTACTTC
CDR3: CASSLGQGAFYEQYF

D: NA
J: TRBJ1-1
length: 15
V: TRBV6-5
size: medium-sized
DNA: TGTGCCAGCAGTTACTCGAACGGCCCGAACCTTGAAGCTTTCTTT
CDR3: CASSYSNGPNLEAFF

D: NA
J: TRBJ2-3
length: 14
V: TRBV18
size: NA
DNA: TGTGCCAGCTCAGCGGGGGCGGCCACAGATACGCAGTATTTT
CDR3: CASSAGAATDTQYF

D: NA
J: TRBJ2-5
length: 14
V: TRBV7-9
size: NA
DNA: TGTGCCAGCAGCTTGGGCGGAGGCCGAGAGACCCAGTACTTC
CDR3: CASSLGGGRETQYF

D: TRBD1
J: TRBJ1-2
length: 14
V: TRBV18
size: few
DNA: TGTGCCAGCTCACTTCAGGGGGCACTGCTGGGCTACACCTTC
CDR3: CASSLQGALLGYTF

D: TRBD2
J: TRBJ2-2
length: 15
V: TRBV20-1
size: NA
DNA: TGCAGTGCTAGGACTAGCGGGCCGAAGAATGGGGAGCTGTTTTTT
CDR3: CSARTSGPKNGELFF

D: NA
J: TRBJ2-5
length: 15
V: TRBV4-3
size: NA
DNA: TGCGCCAGCAGCCAAGATCCCGAGAGGAGGGAGACCCAGTACTTC
CDR3: CASSQDPERRETQYF

D: NA
J: TRBJ2-5
length: 14
V: TRBV10-1
size: few
DNA: TGCGCCAGCAGTTTCGGACAGCACCAAGAGACCCAGTACTTC
CDR3: CASSFGQHQETQYF

D: NA
J: TRBJ2-7
length: 14
V: TRBV28
size: NA
DNA: TGTGCCAGCAGCTCTACGGACCGAGCCTACGAGCAGTACTTC
CDR3: CASSSTDRAYEQYF

D: NA
J: TRBJ1-1
length: 12
V: TRBV20-1
size: few
DNA: TGCAGTGCTAAGCCGGGGAACACTGAAGCTTTCTTT
CDR3: CSAKPGNTEAFF

D: NA
J: TRBJ1-4
length: 14
V: TRBV6-1
size: NA
DNA: TGTGCCAGCAGCCCGGAAAGAACTAATGAAAAACTGTTTTTT
CDR3: CASSPERTNEKLFF

D: NA
J: TRBJ2-1
length: 15
V: TRBV27
size: few
DNA: TGTGCCAGCACCCCGGGTCCCCTGTCCCACAATGAGCAGTTCTTC
CDR3: CASTPGPLSHNEQFF

D: TRBD1
J: TRBJ1-2
length: 15
V: TRBV20-1
size: medium-sized
DNA: TGCAGTGCTAGAGATTCCAGGGGGCGAAACTATGGCTACACCTTC
CDR3: CSARDSRGRNYGYTF

D: TRBD2
J: TRBJ2-1
length: 16
V: TRBV7-2
size: few
DNA: TGTGCCAGCAGCTTAGGAGCGGGAGTAGGGTACAATGAGCAGTTCTTC
CDR3: CASSLGAGVGYNEQFF

D: TRBD2
J: TRBJ2-7
length: 13
V: TRBV10-3
size: NA
DNA: TGTGCCACGGGACTAGCGGACTCCTACGAGCAGTACTTC
CDR3: CATGLADSYEQYF

D: TRBD2
J: TRBJ2-1
length: 15
V: TRBV18
size: once
DNA: TGTGCCAGCTCACCAGGGGGGACTAGAAGAAGTGAGCAGTTCTTC
CDR3: CASSPGGTRRSEQFF

D: NA
J: TRBJ1-2
length: 15
V: TRBV15
size: NA
DNA: TGTGCCACCAGCAGAGGGACAGTTGCTAACTATGGCTACACCTTC
CDR3: CATSRGTVANYGYTF

D: TRBD2
J: TRBJ2-7
length: 16
V: TRBV27
size: few
DNA: TGTGCCAGCAGTTTAACCCTCGGGGCGGGGGGATACGAGCAGTACTTC
CDR3: CASSLTLGAGGYEQYF

D: TRBD1
J: TRBJ1-2
length: 17
V: TRBV12-3/TRBV12-4
size: NA
DNA: TGTGCCAGCAGTCCGGGGACAGGGCAGCCCTCCCCCTATGGCTACACCTTC
CDR3: CASSPGTGQPSPYGYTF

D: NA
J: TRBJ1-4
length: 14
V: TRBV27
size: once
DNA: TGTGCCGGCAGGTCGGACGGGGGAGGTGGAAAACTGTTTTTT
CDR3: CAGRSDGGGGKLFF

D: NA
J: TRBJ2-3
length: 14
V: TRBV11-2
size: NA
DNA: TGTGCCAGCAGCCCCCGGACGGGGGCAGATACGCAGTATTTT
CDR3: CASSPRTGADTQYF

D: TRBD2
J: TRBJ2-3
length: 15
V: TRBV19
size: few
DNA: TGTGCCAGTAGTGGGCTAGCGGGAGTGTCAGATACGCAGTATTTT
CDR3: CASSGLAGVSDTQYF

D: NA
J: TRBJ1-3
length: 17
V: TRBV6-5
size: few
DNA: TGTGCCAGCAGTTACTGGGGGGATATGAACTCTGGAAACACCATATATTTT
CDR3: CASSYWGDMNSGNTIYF

D: TRBD1
J: TRBJ1-6
length: 13
V: TRBV28
size: NA
DNA: TGTGCCAGCAATACAGGGGGCGGGACACCCCTCCACTTT
CDR3: CASNTGGGTPLHF

D: TRBD2
J: TRBJ2-5
length: 18
V: TRBV10-3
size: few
DNA: TGTGCCAGCAGTTACCCACCCACGACTAGCGGTGACAAAGAGACCCAGTACTTC
CDR3: CASSYPPTTSGDKETQYF

D: TRBD2
J: TRBJ2-1
length: 16
V: TRBV6-1
size: NA
DNA: TGTGCCAGCAGCACAACCGGGACTAGTGTTATGAATGAGCAGTTCTTC
CDR3: CASSTTGTSVMNEQFF

D: NA
J: TRBJ1-2
length: 13
V: TRBV27
size: NA
DNA: TGTGCCAGCAGTTTAGGGGCAGCCTATGGCTACACCTTC
CDR3: CASSLGAAYGYTF

D: NA
J: TRBJ1-2
length: 16
V: TRBV6-2/TRBV6-3
size: NA
DNA: TGTGCCAGCAGTTACGGGGTTGGCGGAGGAACATATGGCTACACCTTC
CDR3: CASSYGVGGGTYGYTF

D: NA
J: TRBJ2-3
length: 11
V: TRBV20-1
size: NA
DNA: TGCAGTGCTAGAATCCAAGATACGCAGTATTTT
CDR3: CSARIQDTQYF

D: NA
J: TRBJ2-1
length: 16
V: TRBV6-5
size: few
DNA: TGTGCCAGCAGTTACTCTCGGCAGCCCCAGTACAATGAGCAGTTCTTC
CDR3: CASSYSRQPQYNEQFF

D: TRBD1
J: TRBJ1-1
length: 15
V: TRBV20-1
size: NA
DNA: TGCAGTGCTAGGGGGACAGGGGCGAAATCGACGGAAGCTTTCTTT
CDR3: CSARGTGAKSTEAFF

D: TRBD1
J: TRBJ1-6
length: 16
V: TRBV27
size: NA
DNA: TGTGCCAGCAGCTTAAGGGACAGCCGCTCTAATTCACCCCTCCACTTT
CDR3: CASSLRDSRSNSPLHF

D: TRBD1
J: TRBJ1-1
length: 15
V: TRBV14
size: NA
DNA: TGTGCCAGCAGCCGAGAGACAGGGATGAACACTGAAGCTTTCTTT
CDR3: CASSRETGMNTEAFF

D: NA
J: TRBJ2-2
length: 14
V: TRBV11-3
size: NA
DNA: TGTGCCAGCAGCTACTCGGGACTCCACGGGGAGCTGTTTTTT
CDR3: CASSYSGLHGELFF

D: NA
J: TRBJ2-5
length: 14
V: TRBV4-3
size: NA
DNA: TGCGCCAGCAGCCAATTAAGCGGCCAAGAGACCCAGTACTTC
CDR3: CASSQLSGQETQYF

D: NA
J: TRBJ1-2
length: 14
V: TRBV30
size: NA
DNA: TGTGCCTGGAGTGTACTTGAGAGGGGCTATGGCTACACCTTC
CDR3: CAWSVLERGYGYTF

D: NA
J: TRBJ2-7
length: 14
V: TRBV20-1
size: NA
DNA: TGCAGTGCTAGAGCACCTGTTGGCTCCTACGAGCAGTACTTC
CDR3: CSARAPVGSYEQYF